What follows are 10 T cell receptor beta chains derived from one specimen sequenced in a study of response to subunit inactivated influenza vaccine. TCRdb independently ran MiXCR on the RT-PCR reads; one entry per CDR3 protein. This sample yields about 520,000 distinct CDR3 sequences, of which about 7.2% are seen a single time; about 12% belongs to the top ten. The sequenced sample was PBMCs from blood, obtained less than 25 months after vaccination. The receptors stem from a man aged 45-69 years who received an inactivated influenza vaccine.

The chain carries TRBV6-1 and TRBJ2-2; D uncertain. The CDR3 length is 16 residues. Trimming pared 2 bases from V and 3 bases from J, leaving 13 bases between. Germline CDR1 reads MNHNS; CDR2 reads SASEGT. Here the CDR3 DNA reads TGTGCCAGCAGTGAAAGGCCAGAGATCCACACCGGGGAGCTGTTTTTT. This codes for CASSERPEIHTGELFF.

This clonotype was found many times. This sequence joins TRBV7-9 and TRBJ1-1, with D uncertain. With 5 bases removed from V and 8 bases from J, the gap between germline ends came to 9 bases. This CDR3 region has 11 residues. Looked up from germline, CDR1 is SEHNR and CDR2 is FQNEAQ (reference sequence). The CDR3 nucleotides read TGTGCCAGCAGCCCGGACCCCGAAGCTTTCTTT. Its translation: CASSPDPEAFF.

This clonotype was detected many times. V usage is TRBV20-1 and J usage is TRBJ1-6, with D possibly TRBD1 on 6 matching bases. This CDR3 region has 15 residues. Looked up from germline, CDR1 is DFQATT and CDR2 is SNEGSKA (reference sequence). Deletions cut 0 bases from V and 6 bases from J, with 12 bases between. CDR3 in amino acids: CSARDRGALNSPLHF. The DNA of the CDR3 is TGCAGTGCTAGAGATAGGGGGGCGCTTAATTCACCCCTCCACTTT.

This clonotype appeared a few times. The chain is built from TRBV20-1 and TRBJ2-1; D may be TRBD2 (5 bases). The germline gives CDR1 DFQATT, CDR2 SNEGSKA (reference sequence). The V and J ends lost 0 bases and 3 bases respectively, with 18 bases between them. The CDR3 runs to 17 residues. The CDR3 nucleotides read TGCAGTGCTAGAGATTCCCCATGGGGAGTTGGCTACAATGAGCAGTTCTTC. The encoded protein is CSARDSPWGVGYNEQFF.

J is TRBJ2-7 and V is TRBV5-1; 8 bases are shared with TRBD1. V shed 1 base and J 3 bases; nucleotides not matched to a gene: 12. The CDR3 spans 17 residues. Germline CDR1 SGHRS, CDR2 YFSETQ. The CDR3 DNA reads as TGCGCCAGCAGCTTGAATTTACCGGGACAGGTGGGCTACGAGCAGTACTTC. Translating gives CASSLNLPGQVGYEQYF. The full variable domain, rest sourced from reference TRBV5-1 and TRBJ2-7, is KAGVTQTPRYLIKTRGQQVTLSCSPISGHRSVSWYQQTPGQGLQFLFEYFSETQRNKGNFPGRFSGRQFSNSRSEMNVSTLELGDSALYLCASSLNLPGQVGYEQYFGPGTRLTVT.

The sample holds a few counts of this clonotype. The CDR3 region is CSAAVSGRGYNEQFF. The CDR3 coding sequence is TGCAGTGCTGCGGTGAGCGGGAGAGGGTACAATGAGCAGTTCTTC. The chain uses TRBV20-1 and TRBJ2-1; TRBD2 agrees at 8 bases. CDR3 length: 15 amino acids. CDR1 is DFQATT and CDR2 is SNEGSKA in the germline V gene (reference sequence). Germline trimming cut 5 bases from V and 4 bases from J; bases unmatched to any gene: 10.

There are many counts of this clonotype. This chain connects TRBV20-1 to TRBJ1-5, with D unclear. CDR3 length equals 15 residues. Germline-derived CDR1 and CDR2 are DFQATT and SNEGSKA (reference sequence). Trimming shortened V by 1 base and J by 0 bases, and 10 bases separated the two germline ends. The CDR3 sequence is CSARVGSSSNQPQHF. The CDR3 DNA sequence: TGCAGTGCTAGAGTCGGGTCAAGTAGCAATCAGCCCCAGCATTTT.

The V call is TRBV20-1, the J call TRBJ2-1; TRBD2 aligns across 10 bases. V shed 6 bases and J 2 bases; nucleotides not matched to a gene: 10. CDR1 and CDR2 (germline): DFQATT, SNEGSKA (reference sequence). The length of the CDR3 is 16 residues. For the CDR3, the DNA is TGCAGTGCGAGGCCAGAGCGGGAGGGACCCTACAATGAGCAGTTCTTC. Amino acids: CSARPEREGPYNEQFF.

This clonotype has more than one count but fewer than ten. This chain uses TRBV27 with TRBJ1-1; D not certain. V was cut by 2 bases and J by 6 bases, with 22 bases left in between. Germline CDR1 and CDR2: MNHEY and SMNVEV (reference sequence). This CDR3 has 17 residues. Here the CDR3 reads CASSLVYRSAPKAEAFF. In DNA, the CDR3 is TGTGCCAGCAGTTTAGTTTATCGGTCGGCACCCAAGGCTGAAGCTTTCTTT.

The chain employs TRBV7-9 and TRBJ1-6, with unresolved D. CDR1 is SEHNR and CDR2 is FQNEAQ in the germline V gene (reference sequence). V was pared by 7 bases and J by 6 bases, with 16 bases between. This CDR3 has 15 amino acids. As DNA, the CDR3 is TGTGCCAGCAACCATAACAGCGGGCGTAATTCACCCCTCCACTTT. Translating gives CASNHNSGRNSPLHF.